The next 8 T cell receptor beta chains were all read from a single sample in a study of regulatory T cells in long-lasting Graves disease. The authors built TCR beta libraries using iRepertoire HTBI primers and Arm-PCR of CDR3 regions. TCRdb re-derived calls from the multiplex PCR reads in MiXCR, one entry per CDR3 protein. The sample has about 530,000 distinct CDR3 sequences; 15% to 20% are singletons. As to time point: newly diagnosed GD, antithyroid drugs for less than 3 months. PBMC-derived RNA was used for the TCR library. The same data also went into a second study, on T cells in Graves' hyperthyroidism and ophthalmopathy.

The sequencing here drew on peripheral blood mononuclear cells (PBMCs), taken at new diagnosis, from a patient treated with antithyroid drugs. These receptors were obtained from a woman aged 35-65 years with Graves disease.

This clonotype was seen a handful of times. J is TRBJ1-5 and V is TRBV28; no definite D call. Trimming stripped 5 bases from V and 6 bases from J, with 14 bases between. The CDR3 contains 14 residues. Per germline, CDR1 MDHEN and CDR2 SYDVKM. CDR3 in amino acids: CASSTETGLQPQHF. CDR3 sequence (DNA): TGTGCCAGCAGTACGGAGACCGGCCTTCAGCCCCAGCATTTT.

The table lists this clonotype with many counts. Written as DNA, the CDR3 is TGCGCCAGCAGCATCGGACAGGGTGCATCAGATACGCAGTATTTT. It translates to CASSIGQGASDTQYF. V usage is TRBV5-1 and J usage is TRBJ2-3; TRBD1 matches at 8 bases. Germline V gene sequence: CDR1 SGHRS, CDR2 YFSETQ. CDR3 length equals 15 residues. The J segment lost 4 bases and the V segment lost 4 bases, leaving 8 bases of the junction unmatched.

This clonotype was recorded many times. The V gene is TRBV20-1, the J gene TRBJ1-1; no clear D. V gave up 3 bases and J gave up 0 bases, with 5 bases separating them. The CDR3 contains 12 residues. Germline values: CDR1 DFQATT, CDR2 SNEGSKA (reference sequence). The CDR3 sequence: CSARSVNTEAFF. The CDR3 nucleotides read TGCAGTGCTAGGTCAGTGAACACTGAAGCTTTCTTT.

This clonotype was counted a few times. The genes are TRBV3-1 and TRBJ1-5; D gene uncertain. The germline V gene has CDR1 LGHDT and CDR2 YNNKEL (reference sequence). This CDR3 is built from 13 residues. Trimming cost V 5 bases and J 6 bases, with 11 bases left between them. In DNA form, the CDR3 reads TGTGCCAGCAGCTCGGGGTTGGGTCAGCCCCAGCATTTT. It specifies CASSSGLGQPQHF.

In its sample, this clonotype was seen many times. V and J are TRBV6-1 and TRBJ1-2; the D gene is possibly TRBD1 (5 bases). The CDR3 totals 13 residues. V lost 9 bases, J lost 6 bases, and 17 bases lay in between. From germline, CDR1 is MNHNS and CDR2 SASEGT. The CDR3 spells CASLKLDSDGYTF. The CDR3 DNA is TGTGCCAGTCTTAAACTAGACAGTGATGGCTACACCTTC.

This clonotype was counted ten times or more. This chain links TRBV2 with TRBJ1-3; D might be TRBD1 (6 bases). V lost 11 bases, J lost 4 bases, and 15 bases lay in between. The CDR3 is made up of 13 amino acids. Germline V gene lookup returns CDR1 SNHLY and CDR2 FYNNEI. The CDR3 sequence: CAGSGEPGNTIYF. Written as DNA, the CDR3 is TGTGCCGGCTCAGGGGAACCGGGAAACACCATATATTTT.

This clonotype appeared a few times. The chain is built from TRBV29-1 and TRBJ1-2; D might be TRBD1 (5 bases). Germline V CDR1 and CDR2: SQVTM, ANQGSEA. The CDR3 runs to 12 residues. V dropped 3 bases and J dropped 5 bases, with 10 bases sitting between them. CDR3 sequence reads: CSVDVGVYGYTF. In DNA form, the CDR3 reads TGCAGCGTTGATGTGGGGGTGTATGGCTACACCTTC.

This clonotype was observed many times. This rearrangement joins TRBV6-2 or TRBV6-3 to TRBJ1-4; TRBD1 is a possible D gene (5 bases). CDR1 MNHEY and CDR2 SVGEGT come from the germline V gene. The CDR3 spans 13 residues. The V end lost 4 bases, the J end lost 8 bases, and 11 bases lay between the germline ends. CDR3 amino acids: CASSSGRREKLFF. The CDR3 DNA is TGTGCCAGCAGTTCGGGACGCAGGGAAAAACTGTTTTTT.